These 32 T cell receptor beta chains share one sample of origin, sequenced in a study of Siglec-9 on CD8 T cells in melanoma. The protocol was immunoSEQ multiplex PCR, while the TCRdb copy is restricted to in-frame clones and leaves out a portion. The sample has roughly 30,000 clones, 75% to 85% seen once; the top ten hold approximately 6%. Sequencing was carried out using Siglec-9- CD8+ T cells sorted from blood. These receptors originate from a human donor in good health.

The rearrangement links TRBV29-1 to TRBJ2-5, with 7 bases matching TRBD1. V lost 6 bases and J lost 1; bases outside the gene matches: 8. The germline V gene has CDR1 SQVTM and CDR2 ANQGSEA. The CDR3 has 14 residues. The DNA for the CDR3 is TGCAGCGTCGCCGGGACAGAACCCCAAGAGACCCAGTACTTC. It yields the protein CSVAGTEPQETQYF.

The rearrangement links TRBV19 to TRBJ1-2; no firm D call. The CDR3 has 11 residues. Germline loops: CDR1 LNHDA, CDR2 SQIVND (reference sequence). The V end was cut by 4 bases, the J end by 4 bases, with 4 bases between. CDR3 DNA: TGTGCCAGTAGTAACGTCTATGGCTACACCTTC. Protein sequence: CASSNVYGYTF.

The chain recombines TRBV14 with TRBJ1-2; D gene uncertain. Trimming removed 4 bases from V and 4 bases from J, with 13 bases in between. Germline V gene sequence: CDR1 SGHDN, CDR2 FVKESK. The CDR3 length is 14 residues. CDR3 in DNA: TGTGCCAGCAGCCGGGATCGGGTGGGCTATGGCTACACCTTC. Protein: CASSRDRVGYGYTF. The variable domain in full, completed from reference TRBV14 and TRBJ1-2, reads EAGVTQFPSHSVIEKGQTVTLRCDPISGHDNLYWYRRVMGKEIKFLLHFVKESKQDESGMPNNRFLAERTGGTYSTLKVQPAELEDSGVYFCASSRDRVGYGYTFGSGTRLTVV.

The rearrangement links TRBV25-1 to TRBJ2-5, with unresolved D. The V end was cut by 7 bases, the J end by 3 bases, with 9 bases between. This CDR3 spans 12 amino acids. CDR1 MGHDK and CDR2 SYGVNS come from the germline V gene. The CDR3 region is CASKGYKETQYF. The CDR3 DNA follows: TGTGCCAGCAAAGGCTATAAAGAGACCCAGTACTTC.

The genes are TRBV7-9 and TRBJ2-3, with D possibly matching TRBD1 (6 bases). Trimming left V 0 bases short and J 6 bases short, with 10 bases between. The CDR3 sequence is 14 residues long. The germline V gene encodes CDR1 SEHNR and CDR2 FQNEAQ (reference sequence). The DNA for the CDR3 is TGTGCCAGCAGCTTAGCGGCAGGGGTCGATACGCAGTATTTT. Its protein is CASSLAAGVDTQYF.

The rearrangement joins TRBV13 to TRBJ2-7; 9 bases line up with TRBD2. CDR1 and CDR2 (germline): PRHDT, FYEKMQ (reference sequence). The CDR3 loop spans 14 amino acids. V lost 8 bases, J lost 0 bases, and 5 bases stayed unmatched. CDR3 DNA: TGTGCCAGCCCGAGCGGGAGGAGCTCCTACGAGCAGTACGTC. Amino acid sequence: CASPSGRSSYEQYV.

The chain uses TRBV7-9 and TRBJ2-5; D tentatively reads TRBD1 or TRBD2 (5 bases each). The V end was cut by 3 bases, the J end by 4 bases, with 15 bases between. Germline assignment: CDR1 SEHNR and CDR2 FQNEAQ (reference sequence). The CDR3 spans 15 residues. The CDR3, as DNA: TGTGCCAGCAGCTTGTTAGATGGGGGTAGAGAGACCCAGTACTTC. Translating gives CASSLLDGGRETQYF.

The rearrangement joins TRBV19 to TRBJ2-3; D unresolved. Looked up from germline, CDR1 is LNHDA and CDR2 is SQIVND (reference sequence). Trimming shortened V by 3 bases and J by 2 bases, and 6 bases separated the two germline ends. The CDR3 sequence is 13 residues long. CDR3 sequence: CASSIFFTDTQYF. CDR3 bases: TGTGCCAGTAGTATCTTCTTCACAGATACGCAGTATTTT. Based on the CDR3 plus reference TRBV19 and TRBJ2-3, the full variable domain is DGGITQSPKYLFRKEGQNVTLSCEQNLNHDAMYWYRQDPGQGLRLIYYSQIVNDFQKGDIAEGYSVSREKKESFPLTVTSAQKNPTAFYLCASSIFFTDTQYFGPGTRLTVL.

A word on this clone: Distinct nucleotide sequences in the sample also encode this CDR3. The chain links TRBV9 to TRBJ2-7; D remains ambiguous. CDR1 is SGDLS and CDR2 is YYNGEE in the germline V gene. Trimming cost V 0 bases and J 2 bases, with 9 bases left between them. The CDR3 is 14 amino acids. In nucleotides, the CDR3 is TGTGCCAGCAGCGTAGGGGGTGGGACCTACGAGCAGTACTTC. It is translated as CASSVGGGTYEQYF.

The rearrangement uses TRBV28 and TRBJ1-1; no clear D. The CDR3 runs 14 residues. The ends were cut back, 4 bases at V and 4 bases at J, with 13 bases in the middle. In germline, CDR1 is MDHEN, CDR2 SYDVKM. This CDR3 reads CASSYSPTGTEAFF. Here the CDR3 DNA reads TGTGCCAGCAGTTACAGTCCTACGGGCACTGAAGCTTTCTTT.

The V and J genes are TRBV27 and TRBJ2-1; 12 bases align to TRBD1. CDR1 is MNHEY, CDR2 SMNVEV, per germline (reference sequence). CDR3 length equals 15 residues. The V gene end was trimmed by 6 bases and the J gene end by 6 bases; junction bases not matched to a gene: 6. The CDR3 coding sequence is TGTGCCAGCAGCCCGGGACAGGGGGCTACCAATGAGCAGTTCTTC. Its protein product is CASSPGQGATNEQFF.

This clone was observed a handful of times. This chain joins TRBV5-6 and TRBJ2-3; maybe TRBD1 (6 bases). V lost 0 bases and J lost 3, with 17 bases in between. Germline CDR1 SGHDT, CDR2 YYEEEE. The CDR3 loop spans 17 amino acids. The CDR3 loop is CASSLGFTGILTDTQYF. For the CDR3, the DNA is TGTGCCAGCAGCTTGGGATTTACAGGGATTTTAACAGATACGCAGTATTTT.

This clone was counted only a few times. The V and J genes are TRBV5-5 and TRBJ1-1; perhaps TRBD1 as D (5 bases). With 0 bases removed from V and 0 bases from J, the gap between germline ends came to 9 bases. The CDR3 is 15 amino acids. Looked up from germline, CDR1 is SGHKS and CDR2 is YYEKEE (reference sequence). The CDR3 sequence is CASSLASGLNTEAFF. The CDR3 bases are TGTGCCAGCAGCTTGGCCTCGGGACTGAACACTGAAGCTTTCTTT.

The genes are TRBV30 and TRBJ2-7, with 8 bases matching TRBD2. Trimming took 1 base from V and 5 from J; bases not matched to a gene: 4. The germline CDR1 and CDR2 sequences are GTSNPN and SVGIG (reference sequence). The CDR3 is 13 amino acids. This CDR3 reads CAWSAAGGDEQYF. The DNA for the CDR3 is TGTGCCTGGAGTGCTGCGGGGGGCGACGAGCAGTACTTC. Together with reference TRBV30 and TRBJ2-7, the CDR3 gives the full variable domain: SQTIHQWPATLVQPVGSPLSLECTVEGTSNPNLYWYRQAAGRGLQLLFYSVGIGQISSEVPQNLSASRPQDRQFILSSKKLLLSDSGFYLCAWSAAGGDEQYFGPGTRLTVT.

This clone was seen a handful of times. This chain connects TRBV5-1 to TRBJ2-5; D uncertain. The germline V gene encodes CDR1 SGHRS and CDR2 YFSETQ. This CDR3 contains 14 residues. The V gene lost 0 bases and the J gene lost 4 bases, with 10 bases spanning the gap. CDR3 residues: CASSLADDAETQYF. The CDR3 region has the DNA TGCGCCAGCAGCTTGGCTGACGATGCAGAGACCCAGTACTTC.

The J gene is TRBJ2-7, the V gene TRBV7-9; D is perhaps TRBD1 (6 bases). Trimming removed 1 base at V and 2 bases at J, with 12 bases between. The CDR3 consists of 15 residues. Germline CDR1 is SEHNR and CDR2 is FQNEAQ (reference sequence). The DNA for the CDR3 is TGTGCCAGCAGCTTAGACAGGGCAGGGCCCTACGAGCAGTACTTC. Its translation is CASSLDRAGPYEQYF.

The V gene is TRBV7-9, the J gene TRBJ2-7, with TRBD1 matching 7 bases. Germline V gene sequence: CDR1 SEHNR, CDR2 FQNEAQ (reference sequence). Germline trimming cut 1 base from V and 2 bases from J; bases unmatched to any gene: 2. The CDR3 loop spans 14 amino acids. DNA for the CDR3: TGTGCCAGCAGCTTAGGGACAGGCGCCTACGAGCAGTACGTC. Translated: CASSLGTGAYEQYV.

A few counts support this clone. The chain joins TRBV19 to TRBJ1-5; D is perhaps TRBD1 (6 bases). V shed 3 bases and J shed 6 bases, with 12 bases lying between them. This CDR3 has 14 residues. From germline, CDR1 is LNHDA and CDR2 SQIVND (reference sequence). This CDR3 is CASSMGGPIQPQHF. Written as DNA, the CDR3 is TGTGCCAGTAGTATGGGGGGGCCGATTCAGCCCCAGCATTTT. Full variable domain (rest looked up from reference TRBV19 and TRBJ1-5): DGGITQSPKYLFRKEGQNVTLSCEQNLNHDAMYWYRQDPGQGLRLIYYSQIVNDFQKGDIAEGYSVSREKKESFPLTVTSAQKNPTAFYLCASSMGGPIQPQHFGDGTRLSIL.

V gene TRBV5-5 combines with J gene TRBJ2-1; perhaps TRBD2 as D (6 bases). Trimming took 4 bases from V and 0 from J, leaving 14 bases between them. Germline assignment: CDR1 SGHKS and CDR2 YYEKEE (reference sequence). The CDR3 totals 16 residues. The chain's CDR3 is CASSVLGTFSYNEQFF. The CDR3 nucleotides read TGTGCCAGCAGCGTGCTCGGGACTTTCTCCTACAATGAGCAGTTCTTC. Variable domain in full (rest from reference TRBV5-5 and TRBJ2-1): DAGVTQSPTHLIKTRGQQVTLRCSPISGHKSVSWYQQVLGQGPQFIFQYYEKEERGRGNFPDRFSARQFPNYSSELNVNALLLGDSALYLCASSVLGTFSYNEQFFGPGTRLTVL.

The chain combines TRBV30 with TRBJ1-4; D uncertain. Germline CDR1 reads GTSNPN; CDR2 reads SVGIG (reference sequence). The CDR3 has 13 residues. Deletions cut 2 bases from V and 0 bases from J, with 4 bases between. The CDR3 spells CAWSPATNEKLFF. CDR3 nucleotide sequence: TGTGCCTGGAGTCCTGCAACTAATGAAAAACTGTTTTTT.

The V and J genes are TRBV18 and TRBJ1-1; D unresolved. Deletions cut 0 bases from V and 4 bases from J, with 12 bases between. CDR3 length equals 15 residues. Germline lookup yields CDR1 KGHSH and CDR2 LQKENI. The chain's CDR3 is CASSPPGLGGTEAFF. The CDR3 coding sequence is TGTGCCAGCTCACCACCGGGATTAGGAGGCACTGAAGCTTTCTTT.

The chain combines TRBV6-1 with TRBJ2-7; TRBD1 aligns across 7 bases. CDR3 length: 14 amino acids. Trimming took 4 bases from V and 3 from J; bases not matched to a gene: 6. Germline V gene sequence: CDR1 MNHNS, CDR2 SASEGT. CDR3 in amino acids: CASSGDSRIYEQYF. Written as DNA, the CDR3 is TGTGCCAGCAGTGGGGACAGCCGAATCTACGAGCAGTACTTC.

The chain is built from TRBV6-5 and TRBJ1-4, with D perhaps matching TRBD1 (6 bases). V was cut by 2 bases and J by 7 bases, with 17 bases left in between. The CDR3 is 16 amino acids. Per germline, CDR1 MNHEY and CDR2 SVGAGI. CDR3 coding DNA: TGTGCCAGCAGTTACGCTGAAGTACAGGGAGTTGAAAAACTGTTTTTT. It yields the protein CASSYAEVQGVEKLFF.

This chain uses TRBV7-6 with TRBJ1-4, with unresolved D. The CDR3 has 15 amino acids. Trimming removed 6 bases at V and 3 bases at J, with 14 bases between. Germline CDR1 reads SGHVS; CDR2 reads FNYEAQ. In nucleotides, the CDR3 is TGTGCCAGCAGTCGTTGGCCGGGCTCTAATGAAAAACTGTTTTTT. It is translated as CASSRWPGSNEKLFF.

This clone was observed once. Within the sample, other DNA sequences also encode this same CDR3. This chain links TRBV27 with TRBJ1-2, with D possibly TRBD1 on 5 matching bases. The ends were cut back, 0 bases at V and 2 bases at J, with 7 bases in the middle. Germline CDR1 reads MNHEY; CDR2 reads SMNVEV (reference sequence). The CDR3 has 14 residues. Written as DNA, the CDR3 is TGTGCCAGCAGTTTATCGTCAGGGAACTATGGCTACACCTTC. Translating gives CASSLSSGNYGYTF.

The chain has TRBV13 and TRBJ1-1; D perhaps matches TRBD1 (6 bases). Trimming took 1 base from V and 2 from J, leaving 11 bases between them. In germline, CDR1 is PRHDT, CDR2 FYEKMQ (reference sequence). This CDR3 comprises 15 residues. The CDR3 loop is CASSLVGGSNTEAFF. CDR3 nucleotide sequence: TGTGCCAGCAGCTTAGTAGGGGGAAGTAACACTGAAGCTTTCTTT.

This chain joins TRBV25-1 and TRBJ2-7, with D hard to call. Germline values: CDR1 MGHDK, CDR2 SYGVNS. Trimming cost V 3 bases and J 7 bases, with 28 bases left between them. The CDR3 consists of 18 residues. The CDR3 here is CASSDASNRAEKWAEQYF. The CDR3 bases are TGTGCCAGCAGTGATGCCTCTAACCGGGCCGAGAAATGGGCGGAGCAGTACTTC.

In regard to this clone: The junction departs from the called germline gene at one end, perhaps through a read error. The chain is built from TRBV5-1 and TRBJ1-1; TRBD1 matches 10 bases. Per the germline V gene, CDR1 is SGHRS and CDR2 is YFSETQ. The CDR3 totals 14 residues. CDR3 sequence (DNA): TGCGCCAGCAGCCTGGACAGGGGGAACGCTGAAGCTTTCTTT. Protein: CASSLDRGNAEAFF. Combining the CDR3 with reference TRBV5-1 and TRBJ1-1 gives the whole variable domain KAGVTQTPRYLIKTRGQQVTLSCSPISGHRSVSWYQQTPGQGLQFLFEYFSETQRNKGNFPGRFSGRQFSNSRSEMNVSTLELGDSALYLCASSLDRGNAEAFFGQGTRLTVV.

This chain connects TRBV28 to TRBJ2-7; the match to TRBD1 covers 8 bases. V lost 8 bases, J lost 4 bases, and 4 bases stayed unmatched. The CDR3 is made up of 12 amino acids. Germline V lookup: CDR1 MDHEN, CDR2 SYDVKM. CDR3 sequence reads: CASGQGGYEQYF. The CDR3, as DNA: TGTGCCAGCGGACAGGGAGGTTACGAGCAGTACTTC.

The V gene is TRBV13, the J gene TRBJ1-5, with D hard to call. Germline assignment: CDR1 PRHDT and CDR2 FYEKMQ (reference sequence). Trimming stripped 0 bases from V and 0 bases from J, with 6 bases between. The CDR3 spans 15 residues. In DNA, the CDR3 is TGTGCCAGCAGCTTAGGAGGTTATAGCAATCAGCCCCAGCATTTT. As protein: CASSLGGYSNQPQHF.

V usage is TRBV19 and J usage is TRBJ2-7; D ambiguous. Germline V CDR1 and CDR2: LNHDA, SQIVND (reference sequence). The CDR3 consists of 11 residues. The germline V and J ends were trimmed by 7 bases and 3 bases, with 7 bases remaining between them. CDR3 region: CASTDGYEQYF. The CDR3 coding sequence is TGTGCCAGTACCGATGGCTACGAGCAGTACTTC.

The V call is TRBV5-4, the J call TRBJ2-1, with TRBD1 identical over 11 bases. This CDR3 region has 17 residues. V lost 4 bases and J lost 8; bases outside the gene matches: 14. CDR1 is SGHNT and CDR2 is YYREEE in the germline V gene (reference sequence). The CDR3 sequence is CASSLRTGGLMEDEQFF. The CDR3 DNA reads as TGTGCCAGCAGCCTTAGGACAGGGGGCCTCATGGAGGATGAGCAGTTCTTC.